Presented here are 29 T cell receptor beta chains from one specimen sequenced in a study of T cells in tuberculosis. Generated by immunoSEQ multiplex PCR, the TCRdb table keeps only in-frame clones and is missing some. The sample contains around 45,000 clones, less than 95% of which appear only once. What was sequenced was PBMCs. These TCRs come from a donor aged 10-30 years with latent tuberculosis or without tuberculosis infection. Some clones in this sample may be carry-over from other donors' samples.

In its sample, this clone was seen a few times. V gene TRBV27 combines with J gene TRBJ2-5, with 7 bases that match TRBD2. From germline, CDR1 is MNHEY and CDR2 SMNVEV (reference sequence). The CDR3 runs to 17 residues. Unmatched junction bases numbered 13, after V lost 5 bases and J lost 1 base. CDR3 nucleotides: TGTGCCAGCAGTCCACGCGGGGACTACCCATTCCAAGAGACCCAGTACTTC. Protein: CASSPRGDYPFQETQYF.

This chain uses TRBV6-1 with TRBJ1-5, with 7 positions matching TRBD1. The V segment lost 8 bases and the J segment 1 base; nucleotides outside the gene matches: 2. CDR3 length equals 13 residues. Per germline, CDR1 MNHNS and CDR2 SASEGT. CDR3 DNA sequence: TGTGCCAGCGGGACAGCGAGCAATCAGCCCCAGCATTTT. Translating gives CASGTASNQPQHF.

CDR3 loop: CASSRTTSYNEQFF. CDR3 DNA sequence: TGTGCCAGCAGCCGGACTACCTCCTACAATGAGCAGTTCTTC. The J gene is TRBJ2-1, the V gene TRBV28, with a tentative D call TRBD2 (6 bases). CDR1 is MDHEN and CDR2 is SYDVKM in the germline V gene. V lost 6 bases, J lost 0 bases, and 9 bases lay in between. The CDR3 sequence is 14 residues long.

The chain carries TRBV6-5 and TRBJ2-2; 8 nucleotides match TRBD1. Germline V gene data show CDR1 as MNHEY and CDR2 as SVGAGI. The junction had 2 bases not matched to a gene; V was cut back by 5 bases and J by 0 bases. The CDR3 totals 15 residues. The DNA for the CDR3 is TGTGCCAGCAGTAAGACAGGGGCGAACACCGGGGAGCTGTTTTTT. This gives the protein CASSKTGANTGELFF.

The chain uses TRBV19 and TRBJ1-5; D not resolved. Trimming cost V 5 bases and J 3 bases, with 11 bases left between them. The CDR3 has 14 residues. Per germline, CDR1 LNHDA and CDR2 SQIVND (reference sequence). CDR3 in amino acids: CASSRGIDNQPQHF. CDR3 DNA: TGTGCCAGTAGTCGGGGAATTGACAATCAGCCCCAGCATTTT.

The chain employs TRBV11-3 and TRBJ2-1; TRBD2 is a possible D gene (6 bases). The V end lost 5 bases, the J end lost 5 bases, and 22 bases lay between the germline ends. CDR3 length equals 17 residues. The germline gives CDR1 SGHNT, CDR2 YENEEA. CDR3 protein: CASSPAKSGGGNNEQFF. CDR3 sequence (DNA): TGTGCCAGCAGCCCCGCTAAGTCCGGTGGAGGGAACAATGAGCAGTTCTTC.

The chain combines TRBV19 with TRBJ1-3, with a possible D match to TRBD1 (5 bases). The CDR3 length is 15 residues. CDR1 is LNHDA and CDR2 is SQIVND in the germline V gene (reference sequence). Trimming took off 4 bases at V and 0 bases at J, with 10 bases between the two ends. CDR3 sequence: CASSTTGISGNTIYF. Written as DNA, the CDR3 is TGTGCCAGTAGTACCACAGGCATCTCTGGAAACACCATATATTTT.

The genes are TRBV21-1 and TRBJ2-1; the DNA was not compared with TRBD2, the D call given in the table. TRBV21-1 is a listed pseudogene. The CDR3 runs 19 residues. CDR3 region: CASSKARPSQRCSYNEQFF. Here the CDR3 DNA reads TGTGCCAGCAGCAAAGCCCGGCCCAGTCAGCGGTGCTCCTACAATGAGCAGTTCTTC.

This chain links TRBV5-1 with TRBJ1-5; D unresolved. Deletions cut 2 bases from V and 5 bases from J, with 8 bases between. CDR3 length: 13 amino acids. Germline CDR1 reads SGHRS; CDR2 reads YFSETQ. The CDR3 is CASSFVGDQPQHF. CDR3 sequence (DNA): TGCGCCAGCAGCTTCGTCGGGGATCAGCCCCAGCATTTT.

This clone appeared once. The V call is TRBV27, the J call TRBJ2-1; TRBD2 matches at 8 bases. The ends lost 4 bases at V and 3 bases at J; junction bases unmatched: 8. CDR1 is MNHEY and CDR2 is SMNVEV in the germline V gene (reference sequence). The CDR3 length is 16 residues. The chain's CDR3 is CASSWGAGEYYNEQFF. In nucleotides, the CDR3 is TGTGCCAGCAGTTGGGGAGCGGGAGAATACTACAATGAGCAGTTCTTC.

In regard to this clone: One end of the junction is discordant with germline, which a read error may explain. This chain links TRBV4-1 with TRBJ1-5; TRBD1 matches 10 bases. Germline V gives CDR1 MGHRA, CDR2 YSYEKL. This CDR3 has 16 amino acids. CDR3 in amino acids: CASSQEGTGANQPQHF. The CDR3 coding sequence is TGCGCCAGCAGTCAAGAAGGGACAGGGGCAAATCAGCCCCAGCATTTT.

The chain joins TRBV5-1 to TRBJ2-7; 9 bases agree with TRBD2. Germline V gene sequence: CDR1 SGHRS, CDR2 YFSETQ. The CDR3 length is 15 residues. J gave up 2 bases and V 4 bases, and 7 bases lay outside the gene matches. CDR3 in DNA: TGCGCCAGCAGCGCCGGGCTAGCGGGAACCTACGAGCAGTACTTC. This encodes CASSAGLAGTYEQYF.

This clone has just a few counts. The V call is TRBV5-1, the J call TRBJ2-7; possibly TRBD2 for D (5 bases). Germline values: CDR1 SGHRS, CDR2 YFSETQ. The CDR3 loop spans 16 amino acids. V was clipped by 6 bases and J by 5 bases, with 24 bases between them. The CDR3 is CASTSLPDVSTNEQYF. CDR3 bases: TGCGCCAGCACCTCTCTCCCGGACGTTTCGACTAACGAGCAGTACTTC.

The genes are TRBV5-1 and TRBJ1-1; D uncertain. The CDR3 totals 15 residues. Germline loops: CDR1 SGHRS, CDR2 YFSETQ. V shed 5 bases and J shed 1 base, with 15 bases lying between them. The CDR3 DNA reads TGCGCCAGCAGGGGGAGGGAGGGCAAGAACACTGAAGCTTTCTTT. It translates to CASRGREGKNTEAFF.

The rearrangement joins TRBV7-2 to TRBJ2-7, with D perhaps matching TRBD2 (5 bases). CDR1 SGHTA and CDR2 FQGNSA come from the germline V gene. Trimming stripped 1 base from V and 5 bases from J, with 9 bases between. The CDR3 has 13 residues. CDR3 in amino acids: CASSLGRANEQYF. CDR3 sequence (DNA): TGTGCCAGCAGCTTAGGGCGGGCTAACGAGCAGTACTTC.

The V and J genes are TRBV27 and TRBJ2-1; D unresolved. V was cut by 2 bases and J by 5 bases, with 4 bases left in between. This CDR3 has 12 residues. Germline-derived CDR1 and CDR2 are MNHEY and SMNVEV (reference sequence). The CDR3: CASSLRDNEQFF. The CDR3 nucleotides read TGTGCCAGCAGTTTAAGAGACAATGAGCAGTTCTTC.

This sequence joins TRBV5-6 and TRBJ2-7, with D hard to call. The V gene's germline CDR1 is SGHDT and CDR2 YYEEEE. This CDR3 region has 14 residues. With 2 bases removed from V and 2 bases from J, the gap between germline ends came to 11 bases. CDR3: CASSFGDGAYEQYF. CDR3 nucleotide sequence: TGTGCCAGCAGCTTTGGTGACGGAGCCTACGAGCAGTACTTC.

This chain joins TRBV30 and TRBJ2-7, with D maybe TRBD2 (6 bases). Trimming took off 2 bases at V and 7 bases at J, with 12 bases between the two ends. Germline V gene sequence: CDR1 GTSNPN, CDR2 SVGIG (reference sequence). CDR3 size: 12 residues. The CDR3 spells CAWSFGEVEQYF. CDR3 coding DNA: TGTGCCTGGAGTTTTGGGGAGGTAGAGCAGTACTTC.

The V and J genes are TRBV11-3 and TRBJ2-1, with TRBD2 matching 10 bases. The CDR3 totals 15 residues. CDR1 and CDR2 from the germline V gene are SGHNT and YENEEA. J was trimmed by 4 bases and V by 4 bases; bases with no gene match: 4. The CDR3: CASSSGTSEYNEQFF. The CDR3 DNA is TGTGCCAGCAGCTCCGGGACTAGCGAATACAATGAGCAGTTCTTC.

The chain couples TRBV11-2 to TRBJ2-3; the D is unclear. Germline values: CDR1 SGHAT, CDR2 FQNNGV. The CDR3 has 12 amino acids. The V gene lost 3 bases and the J gene lost 2 bases, with 3 bases spanning the gap. Written as DNA, the CDR3 is TGTGCCAGCAGCTTTTACACAGATACGCAGTATTTT. This sequence encodes CASSFYTDTQYF.

The V call is TRBV5-6, the J call TRBJ1-5, with TRBD1 as a possible D gene (5 bases). The CDR3 covers 15 residues. V gave up 1 base and J gave up 0 bases, with 8 bases separating them. The germline V gene has CDR1 SGHDT and CDR2 YYEEEE. The CDR3 sequence: CASSLTGDSNQPQHF. CDR3 DNA sequence: TGTGCCAGCAGCTTGACAGGAGATAGCAATCAGCCCCAGCATTTT.

The chain combines TRBV9 with TRBJ2-2, with a tentative D call TRBD2 (5 bases). The CDR3 loop spans 16 amino acids. Per germline, CDR1 SGDLS and CDR2 YYNGEE. V lost 4 bases and J 0 bases, leaving 13 bases between the germline ends. CDR3 sequence (DNA): TGTGCCAGCAGCCCCCGGGGAGACTCGAACACCGGGGAGCTGTTTTTT. Translation: CASSPRGDSNTGELFF. Complete variable domain (other parts from reference TRBV9 and TRBJ2-2): DSGVTQTPKHLITATGQRVTLRCSPRSGDLSVYWYQQSLDQGLQFLIQYYNGEERAKGNILERFSAQQFPDLHSELNLSSLELGDSALYFCASSPRGDSNTGELFFGEGSRLTVL.

The chain is built from TRBV4-3 and TRBJ2-1, with TRBD2 identical over 7 bases. V was clipped by 7 bases and J by 8 bases; unmatched bases: 11. Germline V lookup: CDR1 LGHNA, CDR2 YSLEER. The CDR3 has 14 amino acids. CDR3 DNA sequence: TGCGCCAGCACCCAGGCGCGGGGGAGCGATGAGCAGTTCTTC. It codes for CASTQARGSDEQFF.

The chain couples TRBV7-2 to TRBJ1-1; 8 nucleotides line up with TRBD1. V lost 3 bases to trimming and J lost 3 bases; unmatched junction nucleotides: 3. The CDR3 extends over 14 amino acids. Germline V CDR1 and CDR2: SGHTA, FQGNSA. CDR3 amino acids: CASSFWTGYTEAFF. CDR3 DNA sequence: TGTGCCAGCAGCTTTTGGACAGGGTACACTGAAGCTTTCTTT.

V gene TRBV7-8 combines with J gene TRBJ1-2; 8 bases match TRBD1. Germline loops: CDR1 SGHVS, CDR2 FQNEAQ. V was clipped by 5 bases and J by 4 bases; unmatched bases: 12. The CDR3 contains 16 residues. Written as DNA, the CDR3 is TGTGCCAGCAGCCCCACGACAGGGGAGCGGTTCTATGGCTACACCTTC. It is translated as CASSPTTGERFYGYTF.

The rearrangement joins TRBV7-9 to TRBJ2-1; TRBD2 agrees at 8 bases. The CDR3 contains 15 residues. Germline CDR1 SEHNR, CDR2 FQNEAQ (reference sequence). Losses at the gene ends were 5 bases for V and 2 bases for J; bases not matched to a gene: 5. The chain's CDR3 is CASSGSGDTYNEQFF. In DNA form, the CDR3 reads TGTGCCAGCAGCGGTAGCGGGGATACCTACAATGAGCAGTTCTTC.

V gene TRBV7-2 combines with J gene TRBJ2-2; 8 nucleotides align to TRBD2. CDR3 length: 14 amino acids. CDR1 is SGHTA and CDR2 is FQGNSA in the germline V gene. Trimming cost V 5 bases and J 6 bases; bases outside gene matches: 5. CDR3 loop: CASSPRRGAGELFF. CDR3 DNA sequence: TGTGCCAGCAGCCCCCGGCGGGGGGCCGGGGAGCTGTTTTTT.

The CDR3 protein is CASKVGHPNTEAFF. The CDR3 bases are TGCGCCAGCAAGGTGGGACACCCGAACACTGAAGCTTTCTTT. The chain couples TRBV5-1 to TRBJ1-1; perhaps TRBD1 as D (6 bases). Germline V CDR1 and CDR2: SGHRS, YFSETQ. The CDR3 totals 14 residues. With 6 bases removed from V and 1 base from J, the gap between germline ends came to 13 bases.

The chain has TRBV25-1 and TRBJ1-4; maybe TRBD1 (5 bases). Germline V gene data show CDR1 as MGHDK and CDR2 as SYGVNS. The CDR3 runs 15 residues. With 5 bases removed from V and 0 bases from J, the gap between germline ends came to 10 bases. The CDR3, as DNA: TGTGCCAGCAGTCCGTGGACATCAACTAATGAAAAACTGTTTTTT. Encoded protein: CASSPWTSTNEKLFF.